Each of the 8 T cell receptor beta chains below was sequenced from the same sample in a study of cytomegalovirus exposure and HLA in healthy donors. Sequencing used immunoSEQ multiplex PCR; TCRdb keeps in-frame clones, though not all of them. The sample has 100,000 to 150,000 clones; approximately 92% are singletons. The material sequenced was PBMCs. Receptors were obtained from a woman aged 18-35 years in good health and CMV-seronegative.

This chain connects TRBV23-1 to TRBJ1-4; 12 bases line up with TRBD1. TRBV23-1 is filed as an ORF, its function uncertain. The ends lost 0 bases at V and 2 bases at J; junction bases unmatched: 19. This CDR3 spans 23 amino acids. The CDR3 sequence is CASSQSESGQGAMGVVTNEKLFF. The CDR3 bases are TGCGCCAGCAGTCAATCTGAGTCGGGACAGGGGGCGATGGGGGTCGTGACTAATGAAAAACTGTTTTTT.

This chain links TRBV11-2 with TRBJ2-3; 10 positions match TRBD2. V lost 1 base and J lost 3; bases outside the gene matches: 4. The CDR3 contains 16 residues. Looked up from germline, CDR1 is SGHAT and CDR2 is FQNNGV. The CDR3 loop reads CASSLGLAGNTDTQYF. CDR3 DNA sequence: TGTGCCAGCAGCTTAGGACTAGCGGGTAATACAGATACGCAGTATTTT. The full variable domain, rest sourced from reference TRBV11-2 and TRBJ2-3, is EAGVAQSPRYKIIEKRQSVAFWCNPISGHATLYWYQQILGQGPKLLIQFQNNGVVDDSQLPKDRFSAERLKGVDSTLKIQPAKLEDSAVYLCASSLGLAGNTDTQYFGPGTRLTVL.

The gene calls are TRBV29-1 and TRBJ1-2, with D maybe TRBD1 (6 bases). This CDR3 is 14 amino acids long. Germline CDR1 and CDR2: SQVTM and ANQGSEA. Trimming removed 1 base from V and 2 bases from J, with 11 bases in between. The CDR3 spells CSVEGRGLNYGYTF. The CDR3 DNA follows: TGCAGCGTTGAAGGCAGGGGACTAAACTATGGCTACACCTTC.

J is TRBJ1-2 and V is TRBV7-3; D gene uncertain. Germline-derived CDR1 and CDR2 are SGHTA and FQGTGA. Trimming left V 1 base short and J 4 bases short, with 10 bases between. The CDR3 extends over 14 amino acids. The CDR3 coding sequence is TGTGCCAGCAGCTTAATTCCGGGTGTCTATGGCTACACCTTC. It encodes CASSLIPGVYGYTF.

The genes are TRBV6-1 and TRBJ2-1; D uncertain. This CDR3 is built from 13 residues. CDR1 and CDR2 (germline): MNHNS, SASEGT. Trimming cost V 9 bases and J 2 bases, with 11 bases left between them. CDR3 nucleotide sequence: TGTGCCAGTGTCCCCAGTCCCTACAATGAGCAGTTCTTC. Encoded protein: CASVPSPYNEQFF.

The J gene is TRBJ1-2, the V gene TRBV28, with D maybe TRBD1 (5 bases). Germline V gives CDR1 MDHEN, CDR2 SYDVKM. Deletions cut 8 bases from V and 8 bases from J, with 21 bases between. The CDR3 spans 14 residues. The CDR3 region has the DNA TGTGCCAGCTGTGCGGGGGACCGAACGTGGGGCTACACCTTC. Residues: CASCAGDRTWGYTF.

The rearrangement joins TRBV5-1 to TRBJ2-5; TRBD1 is a possible D gene (7 bases). Germline assignment: CDR1 SGHRS and CDR2 YFSETQ. The CDR3 is made up of 15 amino acids. The germline V and J ends were trimmed by 0 bases and 1 base, with 10 bases remaining between them. The CDR3, as DNA: TGCGCCAGCAGCTTGGGCGGGACAGCCCAAGAGACCCAGTACTTC. Translated, it gives CASSLGGTAQETQYF. Combining the CDR3 with reference TRBV5-1 and TRBJ2-5 gives the whole variable domain KAGVTQTPRYLIKTRGQQVTLSCSPISGHRSVSWYQQTPGQGLQFLFEYFSETQRNKGNFPGRFSGRQFSNSRSEMNVSTLELGDSALYLCASSLGGTAQETQYFGPGTRLLVL.

This sequence joins TRBV6-1 and TRBJ1-2; D perhaps matches TRBD1 (6 bases). V dropped 6 bases and J dropped 4 bases, with 15 bases sitting between them. The CDR3 has 14 amino acids. In germline, CDR1 is MNHNS, CDR2 SASEGT. CDR3 bases: TGTGCCAGCAGACTAAGGGGGAAGTCCTATGGCTACACCTTC. Translated: CASRLRGKSYGYTF.